This T cell receptor beta chain was captured by sequencing in a study of monozygotic twins with inflammatory bowel disease. Findings and limits, study-wide: The analysis failed to separate different T cell subtypes. Similarity of repertoires did not differ between concordant and discordant twins, possibly from limited power. Extra variability in the repertoires of patients may have come from differing immunosuppressive treatments.

About this clonotype: As yet, its antigen is unknown.

Every TCR library drew on about 4,000 ng of total RNA. TCRdb reworked the 5' RACE reads into one entry per CDR3 protein, no DNA. The sample table sets out about 160,000 distinct CDR3 sequences. This TCR was recovered from a human donor with ulcerative colitis or Crohn's disease, or a healthy co-twin of an affected twin (not recorded which). Sequenced input: blood.

The CDR3 sequence: CASSSLAGGPGETQYF. The gene calls are TRBV7-8 and TRBJ2-5; TCRdb outputs TRBD2, but without DNA this stays unchecked. There are 16 residues in the CDR3. CDR1 is SGHVS, CDR2 FQNEAQ, per germline.